Below, 12 T cell receptor beta chains from the same sample are listed, as sequenced in a study of identical twins. TCRdb re-derived calls from the 5' RACE reads in MiXCR, one entry per CDR3 protein. This sample has some 500,000 distinct CDR3 sequences, with approximately 22% found just once. A further study also used this sample, focusing on T cells expressing NK-cell markers.

Sequenced input: CD4+ T cells sorted from blood. Every receptor here comes from a woman aged 18 to 35 in good health.

There are a few counts of this clonotype. The chain uses TRBV5-1 and TRBJ2-1; 8 positions agree with TRBD1. The CDR3 spans 13 residues. The germline V gene has CDR1 SGHRS and CDR2 YFSETQ. The V and J ends lost 3 bases and 9 bases, in that order; junction bases with no gene match: 5. CDR3 protein: CASSSGQVVEQFF. CDR3 nucleotide sequence: TGCGCCAGCAGCTCGGGACAGGTGGTTGAGCAGTTCTTC. The complete variable domain, with remaining parts taken from reference TRBV5-1 and TRBJ2-1, reads KAGVTQTPRYLIKTRGQQVTLSCSPISGHRSVSWYQQTPGQGLQFLFEYFSETQRNKGNFPGRFSGRQFSNSRSEMNVSTLELGDSALYLCASSSGQVVEQFFGPGTRLTVL.

This clonotype was seen more than once but under ten times. The V gene is TRBV5-1, the J gene TRBJ2-7, with a tentative D call TRBD1 (6 bases). Deletions cut 4 bases from V and 6 bases from J, with 20 bases between. The CDR3 has 15 residues. CDR1 is SGHRS, CDR2 YFSETQ, per germline. The CDR3 sequence: CASSIEGGNRGEQYF. The CDR3 DNA is TGCGCCAGCAGCATAGAAGGGGGAAATCGGGGCGAGCAGTACTTC.

The rearrangement joins TRBV28 to TRBJ2-2, with 7 nucleotides matching TRBD1. Germline V lookup: CDR1 MDHEN, CDR2 SYDVKM. The CDR3 extends over 13 amino acids. J lost 6 bases, V lost 6 bases, and 4 bases had no gene match. CDR3 sequence: CASSNRGAGELFF. The DNA of the CDR3 is TGTGCCAGCAGCAACAGGGGCGCCGGGGAGCTGTTTTTT.

The CDR3 sequence is CASSQGSIEGISYEQYF. The CDR3 DNA reads TGCGCCAGCAGCCAAGGGTCGATTGAGGGGATCTCCTACGAGCAGTACTTC. The V and J genes are TRBV4-3 and TRBJ2-7, with D possibly called TRBD1 or TRBD2 (5 bases each). CDR3 length equals 17 residues. Trimming left V 1 base short and J 0 bases short, with 16 bases between. The germline V gene encodes CDR1 LGHNA and CDR2 YSLEER.

A note on this clonotype: One junction end disagrees with the germline gene, perhaps due to a read error. The chain has TRBV18 and TRBJ2-5, with D tentatively TRBD2 (5 bases). CDR1 and CDR2 (germline): KGHSH, LQKENI. The CDR3 spans 14 residues. CDR3 sequence: CTSSPVDSSLAQYF. DNA of the CDR3: TGTACCAGCTCACCGGTGGACTCCTCTCTGGCCCAGTACTTC.

The genes are TRBV6-5 and TRBJ2-7; a possible D gene is TRBD2 (5 bases). Trimming pared 0 bases from V and 2 bases from J, leaving 8 bases between. The CDR3 is made up of 14 amino acids. Germline V gene sequence: CDR1 MNHEY, CDR2 SVGAGI. The CDR3 protein is CASSYSRVPYEQYF. DNA of the CDR3: TGTGCCAGCAGTTACTCGAGGGTTCCCTACGAGCAGTACTTC.

The J gene is TRBJ1-1, the V gene TRBV7-9, with no clear D. V shed 3 bases and J shed 5 bases, with 10 bases lying between them. The CDR3 runs to 13 residues. Germline values: CDR1 SEHNR, CDR2 FQNEAQ (reference sequence). In DNA form, the CDR3 reads TGTGCCAGCAGCTTTTCGGCACAAACTGAAGCTTTCTTT. As protein: CASSFSAQTEAFF.

This clonotype has at least ten counts. The chain uses TRBV12-3 or TRBV12-4 and TRBJ2-7; 10 bases line up with TRBD1. V was clipped by 6 bases and J by 3 bases; unmatched bases: 5. The CDR3 runs 14 residues. Here the CDR3 DNA reads TGTGCCAGCAGCCGGGACAGGGGACGCTACGAGCAGTACTTC. This gives the protein CASSRDRGRYEQYF.

The sample holds many counts of this clonotype. The chain links TRBV12-3 or TRBV12-4 to TRBJ1-5, with D possibly matching TRBD1 (6 bases). The CDR3 sequence is 14 residues long. Trimming took 1 base from V and 11 from J, leaving 15 bases between them. The CDR3 region is CASSLVTGSGSQHF. The CDR3 coding sequence is TGTGCCAGCAGTTTAGTCACAGGGTCAGGGTCCCAGCATTTT.

This clonotype was found many times. The V call is TRBV29-1, the J call TRBJ1-1, with D possibly matching TRBD1 (6 bases). The CDR3 consists of 13 residues. Trimming cost V 7 bases and J 8 bases, with 20 bases left between them. Per germline, CDR1 SQVTM and CDR2 ANQGSEA. The CDR3 nucleotides read TGCAGCGCGGGGGGGCAGGTCCCTCCGGAAGCTTTCTTT. It encodes CSAGGQVPPEAFF.

V is TRBV12-5 and J is TRBJ2-7; a weak D match, TRBD2 (5 bases). Germline V gene data show CDR1 as LGHNT and CDR2 as FRNRAP. V lost 0 bases, J lost 2 bases, and 14 bases lay in between. The CDR3 sequence is 16 residues long. CDR3 sequence: CASGLVLGSPTYEQYF. CDR3 nucleotide sequence: TGTGCTAGTGGTTTGGTACTAGGTTCCCCAACCTACGAGCAGTACTTC.

This clonotype has just a few counts. The chain is built from TRBV20-1 and TRBJ1-2; D unresolved. CDR1 is DFQATT and CDR2 is SNEGSKA in the germline V gene (reference sequence). With 3 bases removed from V and 5 bases from J, the gap between germline ends came to 28 bases. This CDR3 region has 18 residues. CDR3 sequence reads: CSASMRLRPPHVRYGYTF. DNA of the CDR3: TGCAGTGCTAGTATGAGGCTTAGACCCCCACACGTTCGATATGGCTACACCTTC.